These 4 T cell receptor beta chains came from one sample sequenced in a study of T cell repertoires in aging, cancer and after chemotherapy. The template was genomic DNA from peripheral blood, not RNA. A mixed TRB-A/B primer pool amplified rearranged TRB by multiplex touch-down PCR. One entry per CDR3 protein, called by TCRdb with MiXCR from the multiplex PCR reads. The table includes 2,000 to 2,500 distinct CDR3 sequences, roughly a fifth detected once. The sample comprised blood. These receptors originate from a human donor with a solid tumor.

This clonotype is judged medium-sized. The genes are TRBV7-2 and TRBJ2-3; 9 bases match TRBD2. The trim removed 4 bases at V and 8 bases at J, leaving 7 bases unmatched. Per germline, CDR1 SGHTA and CDR2 FQGNSA. CDR3 length equals 14 residues. CDR3 nucleotide sequence: TGTGCCAGCAGCTCCTTTAGCGGGAGAACTACGCAGTATTTT. It specifies CASSSFSGRTTQYF. Based on the CDR3 plus reference TRBV7-2 and TRBJ2-3, the full variable domain is GAGVSQSPSNKVTEKGKDVELRCDPISGHTALYWYRQSLGQGLEFLIYFQGNSAPDKSGLPSDRFSAERTGGSVSTLTIQRTQQEDSAVYLCASSSFSGRTTQYFGPGTRLTVL.

This clonotype was seen a handful of times. The chain uses TRBV14 and TRBJ2-1; 10 nucleotides agree with TRBD2. Looked up from germline, CDR1 is SGHDN and CDR2 is FVKESK. CDR3 length: 16 residues. J gave up 8 bases and V 1 base, and 8 bases lay outside the gene matches. DNA of the CDR3: TGTGCCAGCAGCCAAGGGCTAGCGGGAGTCTTCGATGAGCAGTTCTTC. Its protein product is CASSQGLAGVFDEQFF.

This clonotype ranks as medium-sized. The chain couples TRBV27 to TRBJ1-4, with D possibly TRBD1 on 6 matching bases. The CDR3 contains 16 residues. Trimming took 4 bases from V and 8 from J, leaving 20 bases between them. Germline CDR1 is MNHEY and CDR2 is SMNVEV (reference sequence). In DNA form, the CDR3 reads TGTGCCAGCAGTTGGGGACATTTAGGGAACGGGGAAAAACTGTTTTTT. Amino acid sequence: CASSWGHLGNGEKLFF.

This clonotype was counted between two and nine times. The gene calls are TRBV5-1 and TRBJ2-7; TRBD1 matches at 8 bases. Trimming removed 4 bases from V and 3 bases from J; junction bases left unmatched: 9. This CDR3 is 15 amino acids long. Germline V gene data show CDR1 as SGHRS and CDR2 as YFSETQ. The DNA of the CDR3 is TGCGCCAGCAGCCCCCTGACAGGGGAGGTCTACGAGCAGTACTTC. As protein: CASSPLTGEVYEQYF.